A single sample gave rise to the 29 T cell receptor beta chains below, sequenced in a study of lymphopenia after photon versus proton radiotherapy. The method was immunoSEQ multiplex PCR; TCRdb's version includes in-frame clones alone and lacks a portion of them. Of over 50,000 clones listed, around 85% were seen once; the top ten hold about 2%. This specimen consisted of peripheral blood, obtained from a patient treated with photon-based radiotherapy. The origin of the receptors is a man aged 35 to 55 with gastric cancer.

The chain couples TRBV5-5 to TRBJ2-7; maybe TRBD1 (6 bases). The CDR3 runs 14 residues. CDR1 is SGHKS and CDR2 is YYEKEE in the germline V gene (reference sequence). V lost 1 base and J lost 2, with 10 bases in between. CDR3 coding DNA: TGTGCCAGCAGCTTGTACAGGGCTCCCTACGAGCAGTACTTC. Encoded protein: CASSLYRAPYEQYF.

This chain connects TRBV7-3 to TRBJ1-1; D uncertain. The germline gives CDR1 SGHTA, CDR2 FQGTGA. The CDR3 extends over 14 amino acids. V lost 1 base and J 3 bases, leaving 9 bases between the germline ends. CDR3 nucleotides: TGTGCCAGCAGCTTAAGGCTAAGGGACACTGAAGCTTTCTTT. Translation gives CASSLRLRDTEAFF.

V usage is TRBV18 and J usage is TRBJ1-2, with 9 bases aligning to TRBD1. After removal of 2 bases from V and 0 bases from J, the junction contained 10 bases not matched to a gene. CDR3 length: 18 residues. In germline, CDR1 is KGHSH, CDR2 LQKENI. The CDR3 here is CASSPYGTGPSTNYGYTF. The DNA for the CDR3 is TGTGCCAGCTCACCATATGGGACAGGGCCCTCTACTAACTATGGCTACACCTTC.

This chain joins TRBV30 and TRBJ2-7, with no clear D. Germline values: CDR1 GTSNPN, CDR2 SVGIG (reference sequence). The CDR3 has 14 amino acids. Trimming shortened V by 2 bases and J by 3 bases, and 14 bases separated the two germline ends. CDR3 in amino acids: CAWSPSALLYEQYF. The CDR3 DNA reads TGTGCCTGGAGTCCTTCGGCCCTCCTCTACGAGCAGTACTTC.

This clone was observed once. The J gene is TRBJ1-6, the V gene TRBV5-3, with unresolved D. TRBV5-3 carries the ORF label, with uncertain function. CDR3 size: 12 residues. In DNA form, the CDR3 reads TGTGTCGGAAACGTCGATAATTCACCCCTCCACTTT. Amino acids: CVGNVDNSPLHF.

The V call is TRBV7-9, the J call TRBJ2-3; 13 bases align to TRBD2. V shed 5 bases, J shed 11 bases, and the junction held 22 bases outside the gene matches. Germline V CDR1 and CDR2: SEHNR, FQNEAQ (reference sequence). This CDR3 contains 19 residues. CDR3 bases: TGTGCCAGCAGCCCGATAGCCCCTACTAGCGGGGGGGCGAGTGGGGTGCAGTATTTT. Translation: CASSPIAPTSGGASGVQYF.

The chain recombines TRBV7-6 with TRBJ1-4, with TRBD1 identical over 9 bases. Germline V gene sequence: CDR1 SGHVS, CDR2 FNYEAQ. The CDR3 spans 16 residues. V lost 5 bases to trimming and J lost 0 bases; unmatched junction nucleotides: 4. CDR3 sequence: CASSQGQGPTNEKLFF. The CDR3, as DNA: TGTGCCAGCAGCCAAGGACAGGGGCCAACTAATGAAAAACTGTTTTTT.

This clone has only one observation. The chain carries TRBV5-4 and TRBJ1-2; 7 bases line up with TRBD1. Trimming cost V 0 bases and J 8 bases; bases outside gene matches: 1. Germline CDR1 is SGHNT and CDR2 is YYREEE (reference sequence). There are 12 residues in the CDR3. CDR3 loop: CASSLDRGGYTF. The CDR3 DNA is TGTGCCAGCAGCTTGGACAGGGGCGGCTACACCTTC.

The rearrangement joins TRBV27 to TRBJ2-1; D not certain. The germline CDR1 and CDR2 sequences are MNHEY and SMNVEV (reference sequence). This CDR3 contains 16 residues. V was trimmed by 1 base and J by 4 bases, leaving 14 bases between them. The CDR3 bases are TGTGCCAGCAGTTTATACGGCGACGGATCATACAATGAGCAGTTCTTC. As protein: CASSLYGDGSYNEQFF.

V and J are TRBV7-3 and TRBJ2-7; the match to TRBD1 covers 7 bases. Germline CDR1 reads SGHTA; CDR2 reads FQGTGA. Trimming at V came to 5 bases and at J to 3 bases, leaving 4 bases not matched to a gene. The CDR3 has 13 amino acids. This chain's CDR3 is CASSPGGGYEQYF. The CDR3 nucleotides read TGTGCCAGCAGCCCAGGGGGTGGCTACGAGCAGTACTTC.

This clone was detected only a few times. V usage is TRBV27 and J usage is TRBJ1-6; no firm D call. This CDR3 comprises 15 residues. Trimming removed 4 bases at V and 7 bases at J, with 14 bases between. The germline V gene encodes CDR1 MNHEY and CDR2 SMNVEV (reference sequence). The CDR3 DNA follows: TGTGCCAGCAGTTGGCGACAAGACCTGAATTCACCCCTCCACTTT. Protein: CASSWRQDLNSPLHF.

V usage is TRBV19 and J usage is TRBJ1-2; 11 bases agree with TRBD1. J was trimmed by 8 bases and V by 8 bases; bases with no gene match: 4. This CDR3 spans 12 amino acids. Germline CDR1 reads LNHDA; CDR2 reads SQIVND (reference sequence). The CDR3 here is CASGDRGYGYTF. CDR3 in DNA: TGTGCCAGTGGGGACAGGGGGTACGGCTACACCTTC.

The chain joins TRBV7-8 to TRBJ2-7; TRBD1 might be the D (6 bases). CDR1 and CDR2 (germline): SGHVS, FQNEAQ. V lost 3 bases to trimming and J lost 6 bases, with 24 bases between them. This CDR3 region has 17 residues. The CDR3 DNA follows: TGTGCCAGCAGCTTTTTTGGACAGCCTCCAACCGGGTCCGAGCAGTACTTC. It is translated as CASSFFGQPPTGSEQYF.

The V gene is TRBV5-1, the J gene TRBJ2-3, with D hard to call. The V gene lost 7 bases and the J gene lost 0 bases, with 9 bases spanning the gap. Germline loops: CDR1 SGHRS, CDR2 YFSETQ. The CDR3 totals 13 residues. In DNA, the CDR3 is TGCGCCAGCTCTAGGGTAAGCACAGATACGCAGTATTTT. It translates to CASSRVSTDTQYF.

The rearrangement links TRBV6-5 to TRBJ1-3, with TRBD1 as a possible D gene (6 bases). This CDR3 is 11 amino acids long. Germline-derived CDR1 and CDR2 are MNHEY and SVGAGI. The V end lost 10 bases, the J end lost 4 bases, and 8 bases lay between the germline ends. CDR3 DNA: TGTGCCACCGGGACAGGAAACACCATATATTTT. Encoded protein: CATGTGNTIYF.

This chain links TRBV20-1 with TRBJ2-5; D call uncertain. V was pared by 0 bases and J by 6 bases, with 5 bases between. The CDR3 is made up of 11 amino acids. CDR1 and CDR2 from the germline V gene are DFQATT and SNEGSKA (reference sequence). CDR3 protein: CSARDQKTQYF. In nucleotides, the CDR3 is TGCAGTGCTAGAGATCAAAAGACCCAGTACTTC.

The J gene is TRBJ1-6, the V gene TRBV2; D remains ambiguous. Trimming removed 5 bases at V and 8 bases at J, with 4 bases between. Germline V gene data show CDR1 as SNHLY and CDR2 as FYNNEI. There are 11 residues in the CDR3. Here the CDR3 DNA reads TGTGCCAGCAGTAATTATTCACCCCTCCACTTT. Protein sequence: CASSNYSPLHF.

This chain connects TRBV10-1 to TRBJ1-3; the D is unclear. The CDR3 contains 17 residues. Trimming stripped 0 bases from V and 0 bases from J, with 12 bases between. Germline CDR1 WNHNN, CDR2 SYGVQD (reference sequence). The CDR3 sequence: CASSESGGPRSGNTIYF. The CDR3 coding sequence is TGCGCCAGCAGTGAGTCTGGAGGGCCACGCTCTGGAAACACCATATATTTT.

The chain is built from TRBV23-1 and TRBJ2-7; 7 nucleotides line up with TRBD1. TRBV23-1 is an ORF; its function is uncertain. V was pared by 4 bases and J by 5 bases, with 8 bases of the junction left unmatched. CDR3 length equals 14 residues. This CDR3 reads CASSRRTGIHEQYF. As DNA, the CDR3 is TGCGCCAGCAGTCGAAGGACAGGTATCCACGAGCAGTACTTC.

The gene calls are TRBV9 and TRBJ2-6; D gene unclear. Trimming shortened V by 0 bases and J by 3 bases, and 7 bases separated the two germline ends. Germline CDR1 is SGDLS and CDR2 is YYNGEE. CDR3 length: 15 amino acids. The CDR3 region is CASSVDPGGANVLTF. The CDR3 DNA reads TGTGCCAGCAGCGTAGATCCTGGTGGGGCCAACGTCCTGACTTTC.

V and J are TRBV5-5 and TRBJ1-1; no clear D. Germline CDR1 SGHKS, CDR2 YYEKEE (reference sequence). The CDR3 runs 15 residues. V lost 4 bases, J lost 2 bases, and 15 bases lay in between. CDR3 sequence reads: CASSVIPGRNTEAFF. CDR3 DNA sequence: TGTGCCAGCAGCGTAATCCCCGGAAGAAACACTGAAGCTTTCTTT.

The rearrangement joins TRBV9 to TRBJ2-2, with 8 bases aligning to TRBD2. The ends lost 0 bases at V and 5 bases at J; junction bases unmatched: 3. The germline gives CDR1 SGDLS, CDR2 YYNGEE. The CDR3 contains 15 residues. The CDR3 loop is CASSVAGGFTGELFF. The CDR3 DNA reads as TGTGCCAGCAGCGTAGCGGGGGGGTTTACCGGGGAGCTGTTTTTT. The full variable domain, completed using reference TRBV9 and TRBJ2-2, is DSGVTQTPKHLITATGQRVTLRCSPRSGDLSVYWYQQSLDQGLQFLIQYYNGEERAKGNILERFSAQQFPDLHSELNLSSLELGDSALYFCASSVAGGFTGELFFGEGSRLTVL.

The rearrangement joins TRBV9 to TRBJ1-1; D unresolved. Looked up from germline, CDR1 is SGDLS and CDR2 is YYNGEE. The V end lost 2 bases, the J end lost 1 base, and 6 bases lay between the germline ends. The CDR3 runs to 13 residues. DNA for the CDR3: TGTGCCAGCAGCGTCCTCGAGAACACTGAAGCTTTCTTT. Its protein is CASSVLENTEAFF.

The chain uses TRBV7-2 and TRBJ2-6; D is undetermined. Germline V gives CDR1 SGHTA, CDR2 FQGNSA. The V end was cut by 3 bases, the J end by 1 base, with 7 bases between. The CDR3 extends over 15 amino acids. The CDR3 sequence: CASSFVPSGANVLTF. The DNA of the CDR3 is TGTGCCAGCAGCTTTGTCCCGTCTGGGGCCAACGTCCTGACTTTC.

This rearrangement joins TRBV5-6 to TRBJ2-2; 12 positions agree with TRBD1. The CDR3 is 15 residues long. Germline V gives CDR1 SGHDT, CDR2 YYEEEE. Trimming took 4 bases from V and 9 from J; bases not matched to a gene: 7. CDR3 bases: TGTGCCAGCAGCGCCGGGACAGGGGGCTCCCGGGAGCTGTTTTTT. Translated: CASSAGTGGSRELFF.

J is TRBJ2-2 and V is TRBV4-1; unclear D gene. This CDR3 comprises 14 residues. With 1 base removed from V and 6 bases from J, the gap between germline ends came to 9 bases. From germline, CDR1 is MGHRA and CDR2 YSYEKL. CDR3 DNA sequence: TGCGCCAGCAGCCAAGTCCCTGGGGCCGGGGAGCTGTTTTTT. Its translation: CASSQVPGAGELFF.

The chain combines TRBV5-8 with TRBJ1-2; D uncertain. V was clipped by 0 bases and J by 0 bases, with 6 bases between them. The CDR3 extends over 14 amino acids. Germline lookup yields CDR1 SGHTS and CDR2 YDEGEE. CDR3 coding DNA: TGTGCCAGCAGCTTGGCGCTGTCTAACTATGGCTACACCTTC. It encodes CASSLALSNYGYTF. Variable domain in full (rest from reference TRBV5-8 and TRBJ1-2): EAGVTQSPTHLIKTRGQQATLRCSPISGHTSVYWYQQALGLGLQFLLWYDEGEERNRGNFPPRFSGRQFPNYSSELNVNALELEDSALYLCASSLALSNYGYTFGSGTRLTVV.

The chain combines TRBV11-3 with TRBJ2-2; TRBD1 might be the D (5 bases). The CDR3 is 14 amino acids. V was shortened by 5 bases and J by 6 bases, with 13 bases between the two germline ends. Germline values: CDR1 SGHNT, CDR2 YENEEA. This CDR3 reads CASSPRTFSGELFF. The CDR3, as DNA: TGTGCCAGCAGCCCCCGGACATTTTCCGGGGAGCTGTTTTTT. Variable domain in full (rest from reference TRBV11-3 and TRBJ2-2): EAGVVQSPRYKIIEKKQPVAFWCNPISGHNTLYWYLQNLGQGPELLIRYENEEAVDDSQLPKDRFSAERLKGVDSTLKIQPAELGDSAVYLCASSPRTFSGELFFGEGSRLTVL.

The V gene is TRBV9, the J gene TRBJ1-1; no definite D call. V was cut by 3 bases and J by 5 bases, with 11 bases left in between. The CDR3 contains 13 residues. Germline V gene sequence: CDR1 SGDLS, CDR2 YYNGEE. The CDR3 DNA follows: TGTGCCAGCAGCGGGAGCGGGCCGACTGAAGCTTTCTTT. Amino acids: CASSGSGPTEAFF.